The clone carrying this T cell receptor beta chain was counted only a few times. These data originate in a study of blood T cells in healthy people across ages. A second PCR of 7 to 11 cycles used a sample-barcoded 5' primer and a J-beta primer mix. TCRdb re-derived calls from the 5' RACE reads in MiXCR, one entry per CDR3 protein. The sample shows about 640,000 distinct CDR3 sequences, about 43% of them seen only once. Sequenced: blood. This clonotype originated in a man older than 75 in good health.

Here the CDR3 reads CASSLGQRAYEQYF. CDR3 sequence (DNA): TGCGCCAGCAGCTTGGGACAGCGAGCCTACGAGCAGTACTTC. The chain carries TRBV5-1 and TRBJ2-7; the D gene is possibly TRBD1 (5 bases). The CDR3 extends over 14 amino acids. The germline CDR1 and CDR2 sequences are SGHRS and YFSETQ. V was shortened by 0 bases and J by 2 bases, with 9 bases between the two germline ends.